This note documents a single TCR beta chain sequence. The antigen remains undetermined. The data belong to a study of cytomegalovirus exposure and HLA in healthy donors. V lost 3 bases and J 5 bases, leaving 10 bases between the germline ends. From germline, CDR1 is MDHEN and CDR2 SYDVKM. The CDR3 has 13 amino acids. General study results and limits: The study labeled approximately 150 TCR beta chains cytomegalovirus-associated.

Clones were read by immunoSEQ multiplex PCR, and TCRdb kept only the in-frame ones, dropping some. There are around 300,000 clones in the sample; around 85% occur only once, and approximately 1% lies in the top ten. The receptor was derived from a woman younger than 35 in good health and CMV-seronegative. V usage is TRBV28 and J usage is TRBJ1-1, with D tentatively TRBD1 (6 bases). The sample comprised PBMCs. DNA for the CDR3: TGTGCCAGCAGTTTTTTTCAGGGGACTGAAGCTTTCTTT. This codes for CASSFFQGTEAFF.